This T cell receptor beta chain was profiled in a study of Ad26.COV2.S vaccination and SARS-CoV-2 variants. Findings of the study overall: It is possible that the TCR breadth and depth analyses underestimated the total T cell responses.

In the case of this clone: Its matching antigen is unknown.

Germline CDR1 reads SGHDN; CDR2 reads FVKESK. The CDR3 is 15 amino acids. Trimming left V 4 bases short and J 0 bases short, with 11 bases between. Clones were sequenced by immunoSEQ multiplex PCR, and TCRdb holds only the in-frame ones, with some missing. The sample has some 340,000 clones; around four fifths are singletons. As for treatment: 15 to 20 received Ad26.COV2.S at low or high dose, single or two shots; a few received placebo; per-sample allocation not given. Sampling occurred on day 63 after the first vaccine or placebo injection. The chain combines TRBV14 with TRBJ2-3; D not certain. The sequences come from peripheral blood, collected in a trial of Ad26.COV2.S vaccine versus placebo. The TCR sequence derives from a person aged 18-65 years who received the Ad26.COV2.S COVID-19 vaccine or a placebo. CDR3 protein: CASSLRPISTDTQYF. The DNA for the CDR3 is TGTGCCAGCAGCCTGAGGCCCATAAGCACAGATACGCAGTATTTT.